This T cell receptor (beta chain) was observed in a study of T cells in localized non-small cell lung cancer. Measured with immunoSEQ multiplex PCR; TCRdb has only the in-frame clones, and not every one. The sample records 20,000 to 25,000 clones, under 90% being singletons. Overall study results and limits: Appearances in adjacent lung were noted for a median 57 of the top 100 tumor clones. The study found T cell clonality highest in uninvolved adjacent lung, above tumor. It remains possible that heterogeneity exists, since only one tumor region was sequenced.

CDR3 length: 14 residues. The ends were cut back, 4 bases at V and 3 bases at J, with 13 bases in the middle. Germline loops: CDR1 SGHVS, CDR2 FQNEAQ. This clone turned up a few times. Its antigen is as yet unknown. This specimen was peripheral blood, taken before any cancer treatment. This chain uses TRBV7-8 with TRBJ2-7, with D tentatively TRBD1 or TRBD2 (6 bases each). This TCR was recovered from a man aged 35-69 years with stage I squamous cell lung carcinoma. The CDR3 loop reads CASSSQGGLYEQYF. The CDR3, as DNA: TGTGCCAGCAGCTCCCAAGGGGGGCTCTACGAGCAGTACTTC.